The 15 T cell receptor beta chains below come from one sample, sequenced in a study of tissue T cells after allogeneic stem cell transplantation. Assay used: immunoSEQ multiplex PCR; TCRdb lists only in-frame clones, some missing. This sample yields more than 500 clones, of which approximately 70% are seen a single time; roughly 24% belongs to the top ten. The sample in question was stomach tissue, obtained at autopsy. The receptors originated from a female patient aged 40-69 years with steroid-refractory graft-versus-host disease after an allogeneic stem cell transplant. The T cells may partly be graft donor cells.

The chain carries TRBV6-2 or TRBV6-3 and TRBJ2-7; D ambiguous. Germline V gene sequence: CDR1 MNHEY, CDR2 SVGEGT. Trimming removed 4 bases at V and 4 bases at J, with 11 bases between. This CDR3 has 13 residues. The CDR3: CASSLALFYEQYF. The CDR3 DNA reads TGTGCCAGCAGTTTAGCACTCTTTTACGAGCAGTACTTC.

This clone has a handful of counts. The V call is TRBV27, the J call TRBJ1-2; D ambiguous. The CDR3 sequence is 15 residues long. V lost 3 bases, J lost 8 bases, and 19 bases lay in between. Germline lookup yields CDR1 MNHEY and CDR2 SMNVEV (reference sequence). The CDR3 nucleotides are TGTGCCAGCAGTTTGGGCCCGGGGAGGGCTGAAGGCTACACCTTC. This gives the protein CASSLGPGRAEGYTF.

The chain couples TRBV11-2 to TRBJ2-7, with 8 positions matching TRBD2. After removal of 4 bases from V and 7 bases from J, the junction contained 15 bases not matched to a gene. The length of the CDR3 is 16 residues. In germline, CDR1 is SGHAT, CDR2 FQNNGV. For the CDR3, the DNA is TGTGCCAGCAGCTCCCTGAAAGCGGGGGCCATCGGGGAGCAGTACTTC. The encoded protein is CASSSLKAGAIGEQYF.

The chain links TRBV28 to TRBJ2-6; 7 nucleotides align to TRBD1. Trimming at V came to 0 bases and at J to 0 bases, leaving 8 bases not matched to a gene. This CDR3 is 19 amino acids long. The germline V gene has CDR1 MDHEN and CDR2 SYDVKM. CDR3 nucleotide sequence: TGTGCCAGCAGTTTATGGGCCGGGACAGTCCTCTCTGGGGCCAACGTCCTGACTTTC. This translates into CASSLWAGTVLSGANVLTF.

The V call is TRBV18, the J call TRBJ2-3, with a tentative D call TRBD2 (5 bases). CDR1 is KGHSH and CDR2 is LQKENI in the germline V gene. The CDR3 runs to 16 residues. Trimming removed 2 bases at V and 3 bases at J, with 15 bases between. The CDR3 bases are TGTGCCAGCTCACCAACGGGAAGCTCCGGGACAGATACGCAGTATTTT. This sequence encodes CASSPTGSSGTDTQYF.

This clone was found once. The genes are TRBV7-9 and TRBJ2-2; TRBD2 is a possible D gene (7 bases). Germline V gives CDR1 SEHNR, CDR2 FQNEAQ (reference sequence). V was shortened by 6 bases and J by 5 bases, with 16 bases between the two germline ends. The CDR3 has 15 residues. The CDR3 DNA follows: TGTGCCAGCAGACTCGCGGGGGCCCGGACCGGGGAGCTGTTTTTT. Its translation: CASRLAGARTGELFF.

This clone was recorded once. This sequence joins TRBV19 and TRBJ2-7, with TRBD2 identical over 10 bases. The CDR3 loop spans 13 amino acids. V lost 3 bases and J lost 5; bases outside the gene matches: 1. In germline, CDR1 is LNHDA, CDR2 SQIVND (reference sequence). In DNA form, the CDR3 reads TGTGCCAGTAGTATGGGACTAGCGAACGAGCAGTACTTC. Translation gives CASSMGLANEQYF.

The CDR3 DNA reads TGCGCCAGCAGCTGGCGACTAGCGGCCCAAGAGACCCAGTACTTC. As protein: CASSWRLAAQETQYF. V gene TRBV5-1 combines with J gene TRBJ2-5; 9 nucleotides align to TRBD2. The J segment lost 1 base and the V segment lost 3 bases, leaving 4 bases of the junction unmatched. CDR3 length equals 15 residues. CDR1 and CDR2 from the germline V gene are SGHRS and YFSETQ.

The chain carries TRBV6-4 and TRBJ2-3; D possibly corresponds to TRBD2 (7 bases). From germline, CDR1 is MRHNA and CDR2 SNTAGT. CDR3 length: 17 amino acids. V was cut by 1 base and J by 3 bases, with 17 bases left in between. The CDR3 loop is CASSDYHRVGGTDTQYF. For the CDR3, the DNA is TGTGCCAGCAGTGACTACCACAGGGTCGGGGGGACAGATACGCAGTATTTT.

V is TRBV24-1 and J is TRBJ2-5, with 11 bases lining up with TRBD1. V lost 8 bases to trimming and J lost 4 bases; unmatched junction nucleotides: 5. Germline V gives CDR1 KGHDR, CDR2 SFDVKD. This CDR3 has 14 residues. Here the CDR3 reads CATKGQGALETQYF. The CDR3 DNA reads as TGTGCCACCAAAGGACAGGGGGCTTTAGAGACCCAGTACTTC.

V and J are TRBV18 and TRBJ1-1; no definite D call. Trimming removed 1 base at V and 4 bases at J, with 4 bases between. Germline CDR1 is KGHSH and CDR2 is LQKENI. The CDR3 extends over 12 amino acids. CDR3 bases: TGTGCCAGCTCACCACAGGGCACTGAAGCTTTCTTT. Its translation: CASSPQGTEAFF.

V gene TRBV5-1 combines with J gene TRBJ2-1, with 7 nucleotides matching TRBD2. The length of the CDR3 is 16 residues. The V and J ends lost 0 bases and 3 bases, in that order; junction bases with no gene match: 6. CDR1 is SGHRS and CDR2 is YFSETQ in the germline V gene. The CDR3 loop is CASSLEGGSNYNEQFF. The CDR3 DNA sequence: TGCGCCAGCAGCTTGGAGGGCGGGAGCAACTACAATGAGCAGTTCTTC.

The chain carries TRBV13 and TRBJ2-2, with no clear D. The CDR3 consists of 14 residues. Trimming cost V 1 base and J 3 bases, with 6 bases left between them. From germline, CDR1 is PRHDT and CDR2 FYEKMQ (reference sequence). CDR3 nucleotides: TGTGCCAGCAGCTTAGAGCGAGACACCGGGGAGCTGTTTTTT. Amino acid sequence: CASSLERDTGELFF.

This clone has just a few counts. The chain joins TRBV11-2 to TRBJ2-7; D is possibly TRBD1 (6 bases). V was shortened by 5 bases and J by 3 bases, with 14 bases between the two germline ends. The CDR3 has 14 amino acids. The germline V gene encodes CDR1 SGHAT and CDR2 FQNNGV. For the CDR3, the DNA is TGTGCCAGCAGCGTCCAAGGACAGTTCTACGAGCAGTACTTC. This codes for CASSVQGQFYEQYF.

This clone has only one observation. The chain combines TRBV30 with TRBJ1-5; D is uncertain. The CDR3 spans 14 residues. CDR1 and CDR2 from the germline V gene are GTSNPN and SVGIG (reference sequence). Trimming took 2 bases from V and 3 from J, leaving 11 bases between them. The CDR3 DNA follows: TGTGCCTGGAGTCTGGGCCTAAACAATCAGCCCCAGCATTTT. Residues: CAWSLGLNNQPQHF.